This T cell receptor (beta chain) was documented in a study of T cells in Graves' hyperthyroidism and ophthalmopathy. TCR beta CDR3 sequences were amplified from RNA transcripts. RT-PCR in the first round (using the HTBI primer set) targeted the TCR CDR3. Via MiXCR, TCRdb re-called the multiplex PCR reads, giving one row per CDR3 protein. The table shows some 600,000 distinct CDR3 sequences, with approximately 13% occurring only once. About this clonotype itself: Antigen unknown. A much larger clone differs from this one at a single base, so this may be a read error.

Regarding the study as a whole: Model predictions of ophthalmopathy came a median approximately seven months before onset.

First hyperthyroidism diagnosis is when the blood sample was obtained, before any ophthalmopathy symptoms. The germline CDR1 and CDR2 sequences are KGHSH and LQKENI. This CDR3 is built from 17 residues. This chain joins TRBV18 and TRBJ2-5; maybe TRBD2 (6 bases). This TCR was recovered from a woman under 40 with Graves' hyperthyroidism that later progressed to Graves' ophthalmopathy. Sequencing was carried out using blood. The CDR3 nucleotides are TGTGCCAGCTCCCCATTGGGAGGCGCGGGTATCCAAGAGACCCAGCACTTC. Translation: CASSPLGGAGIQETQHF.